This T cell receptor (beta chain) was documented in a study of blood T cell repertoires in COVID-19. Study background: Italy, Spain and the United States were the sources of the convalescent and acute COVID-19 samples. T cells, B-cell-depleted T cells, or PBMCs provided the cDNA or gDNA that served as material.

Assignments of participants to cohorts depended upon their own reported clinical history. This clone was counted only a few times. Germline lookup yields CDR1 MGHRA and CDR2 YSYEKL. The trim removed 3 bases at V and 2 bases at J, leaving 3 bases unmatched. This CDR3 comprises 14 residues. The data were produced by immunoSEQ multiplex PCR, yet TCRdb's version contains in-frame clones alone and is incomplete. The sample holds fewer than 200,000 clones, 70% to 80% seen once. The clonotype comes from a woman aged 45-60 years who had recovered from COVID-19. Sequencing was carried out using PBMCs or T cells enriched from blood (not recorded which). J is TRBJ1-2 and V is TRBV4-1, with 7 positions matching TRBD1. CDR3 residues: CASSQQTGNYGYTF. CDR3 DNA sequence: TGCGCCAGCAGCCAGCAGACAGGGAACTATGGCTACACCTTC.